This passage covers 20 T cell receptor beta chains from one sample sequenced in a study of CXCR3-negative and CXCR3-positive naive CD8 T cells. General study findings and limits: Relative to CXCR3-negative naive cells, CXCR3-positive naive cells had more hydrophobic TRB CDR3s.

Libraries were UMI-labeled 5' RACE TRB cDNA. TCRdb reanalyzed the 5' RACE reads, giving one entry per CDR3 protein sequence and no DNA. This sample contains thousands of distinct CDR3 sequences. These TCRs are of unknown antigen specificity. Specimen: naive CXCR3+ CD8+ T cells from blood. The subset is: CD45RO-CCR7+CD27+CD95- naive CD8+ T cells expressing CXCR3 (TNR3+). These receptors all stem from a human donor in good health. Some clones in this sample may be carry-over from other donors' samples.

This clonotype ranks as medium-sized in terms of frequency. This chain joins TRBV10-3 and TRBJ1-1. Germline CDR1 reads ENHRY; CDR2 reads SYGVKD. The CDR3 covers 15 residues. The CDR3 sequence is CAISDMQVSGTEAFF.

This clonotype registers medium-sized by frequency. The rearrangement links TRBV20-1 to TRBJ2-1; the TRBD2 assignment by TCRdb is unverifiable without DNA. CDR3 length equals 15 residues. Germline values: CDR1 DFQATT, CDR2 SNEGSKA (reference sequence). The CDR3 loop reads CSAIPGLAGDNEQFF.

The chain couples TRBV4-1 to TRBJ1-5; TCRdb's assignment of TRBD1 cannot be checked, as there is no DNA. Per germline, CDR1 MGHRA and CDR2 YSYEKL. The CDR3 consists of 17 residues. CDR3 protein: CASSPIPLDSTLEPQHF.

In terms of frequency, this clonotype is medium-sized. This chain uses TRBV4-3 with TRBJ1-3; there is no DNA to check the TCRdb D call of TRBD1. There are 14 residues in the CDR3. Germline V gene data show CDR1 as LGHNA and CDR2 as YSLEER. The CDR3 spells CASSPGTGGNTIYF.

The chain employs TRBV5-1 and TRBJ1-1; the D gene TCRdb calls, TRBD1, cannot be checked with no DNA. Germline values: CDR1 SGHRS, CDR2 YFSETQ. This CDR3 spans 14 amino acids. This CDR3 is CASSPGGANTEAFF.

This clonotype is deemed medium-sized by its frequency. The chain links TRBV7-6 to TRBJ2-3; TCRdb gives TRBD1 as the D gene, but with no DNA this cannot be confirmed. CDR1 is SGHVS, CDR2 FNYEAQ, per germline. The CDR3 length is 16 residues. The CDR3 loop is CASSLGTGPGTDTQYF.

CDR3 in amino acids: CSGSEGPYNEQFF. J is TRBJ2-1 and V is TRBV29-1; TCRdb returns TRBD2, unconfirmable since there is no DNA. CDR3 length: 13 residues. CDR1 and CDR2 (germline): SQVTM, ANQGSEA.

The genes are TRBV4-3 and TRBJ1-5; the TCRdb call, TRBD1, lacks DNA for checking. This CDR3 contains 17 residues. Germline V lookup: CDR1 LGHNA, CDR2 YSLEER. The CDR3 is CASSHPEGAGGNQPQHF.

By frequency, this clonotype is medium-sized. This chain uses TRBV29-1 with TRBJ2-1; TCRdb picks TRBD2, but there is no DNA to check that call. This CDR3 is 14 amino acids long. Germline CDR1 and CDR2: SQVTM and ANQGSEA. This chain's CDR3 is CSVVGDGRPNEQFF.

This rearrangement joins TRBV19 to TRBJ2-1; TCRdb outputs TRBD1, but without DNA this stays unchecked. The germline gives CDR1 LNHDA, CDR2 SQIVND (reference sequence). CDR3 length: 15 amino acids. The CDR3 here is CASSLGGTRVDEQFF.

Judged by frequency, this clonotype is medium-sized. The chain employs TRBV7-3 and TRBJ2-2; there is no DNA to check the TCRdb D call of TRBD2. The CDR3 runs 16 residues. Germline lookup yields CDR1 SGHTA and CDR2 FQGTGA. CDR3 loop: CASSLIGGANTGELFF.

The V and J genes are TRBV4-1 and TRBJ1-1. This CDR3 comprises 13 residues. Germline CDR1 and CDR2: MGHRA and YSYEKL. The CDR3 loop is CASSQEVGVEAFF.

In terms of frequency, this clonotype is medium-sized (0.01 to 0.1%). This sequence joins TRBV6-6 and TRBJ2-7; checking the TCRdb D call of TRBD1 is not possible without DNA. This CDR3 contains 15 residues. Germline-derived CDR1 and CDR2 are MNHNY and SVGAGI (reference sequence). CDR3 protein: CASRATESFYYEQYF.

This clonotype registers medium-sized by frequency. The chain combines TRBV12-3 or TRBV12-4 with TRBJ2-7; TCRdb's D call, TRBD1, is unchecked because there is no DNA. The CDR3 is 14 amino acids. This chain's CDR3 is CASSLTGSGAEQYF.

This clonotype is classed as medium-sized by frequency. V and J are TRBV6-6 and TRBJ1-2; checking the TCRdb D call of TRBD1 is not possible without DNA. Per the germline V gene, CDR1 is MNHNY and CDR2 is SVGAGI (reference sequence). The CDR3 covers 13 residues. The CDR3 sequence is CASSSTGGDGYTF.

The rearrangement uses TRBV6-6 and TRBJ2-5; TCRdb outputs TRBD2, but without DNA this stays unchecked. The CDR3 consists of 19 residues. CDR1 MNHNY and CDR2 SVGAGI come from the germline V gene (reference sequence). The CDR3 is CASSSRSVLAGSRSETQYF.

This clonotype is labeled medium-sized based on frequency. The chain couples TRBV6-2 or TRBV6-3 to TRBJ2-7; the TCRdb D gene call, TRBD1, has no DNA to confirm it. The CDR3 totals 15 residues. The germline gives CDR1 MNHEY, CDR2 SVGEGT. The CDR3 loop reads CASSLRDRISYEQYF.

V usage is TRBV2 and J usage is TRBJ2-1; without DNA, the TCRdb call of TRBD2 cannot be checked. The length of the CDR3 is 15 residues. Germline values: CDR1 SNHLY, CDR2 FYNNEI. CDR3: CASSPGTSGYNEQFF.

This sequence joins TRBV29-1 and TRBJ1-2; as DNA is missing, the TRBD1 call by TCRdb cannot be tested. Germline loops: CDR1 SQVTM, CDR2 ANQGSEA. The CDR3 runs 13 residues. The CDR3 protein is CSVVPDGDYGYTF.

CDR3 residues: CSLRLAGGYEQFF. The chain joins TRBV29-1 to TRBJ2-1; there is no DNA to check the TCRdb D call of TRBD2. Germline V lookup: CDR1 SQVTM, CDR2 ANQGSEA. The CDR3 covers 13 residues.